This TCR beta chain was documented in a study of response to subunit inactivated influenza vaccine. Points from the study as a whole: After each seasonal influenza vaccination, few new T cells are recruited, the authors suggested.

Points on this clonotype: The antigen remains unidentified.

In TCRdb, the RT-PCR reads were re-called with MiXCR into one record per CDR3 protein. Here the sample spans more than 200,000 distinct CDR3 sequences, roughly an eighth being singletons. Looked up from germline, CDR1 is SEHNR and CDR2 is FQNEAQ (reference sequence). Trimming pared 7 bases from V and 4 bases from J, leaving 20 bases between. The CDR3 extends over 17 amino acids. The chain links TRBV7-9 to TRBJ2-6; D possibly corresponds to TRBD2 (6 bases). The material was non-naive T cells sorted from PBMCs, obtained approximately 15 days before vaccination. The TCR was taken from a man aged 45-65 years who received an inactivated influenza vaccine. CDR3 DNA: TGTGCCAGCACCCCAGCGGGCCAAACTTCCGGGGCCAACGTCCTGACTTTC. As protein: CASTPAGQTSGANVLTF.